The 30 T cell receptor beta chains in this list originate from one sample, sequenced in a study of blood T cell repertoires in COVID-19. Sequencing was performed with immunoSEQ multiplex PCR; in TCRdb, only in-frame clones are kept and a portion is missing. The sample lists a few hundred thousand clones; 70% to 90% were seen once. The specimen sequenced was peripheral blood. These TCRs come from a woman aged 30 to 39 who had recovered from COVID-19.

This sequence joins TRBV19 and TRBJ1-2, with TRBD1 matching over 8 bases. Germline loops: CDR1 LNHDA, CDR2 SQIVND (reference sequence). The V gene end was trimmed by 6 bases and the J gene end by 8 bases; junction bases not matched to a gene: 17. This CDR3 is built from 16 residues. CDR3 residues: CASSSPRGRGRLGYTF. Here the CDR3 DNA reads TGTGCCAGTAGCTCACCCCGGGGCAGGGGGCGATTGGGCTACACCTTC.

This clone was seen only once. The V call is TRBV19, the J call TRBJ2-7; D perhaps matches TRBD2 (6 bases). The V gene's germline CDR1 is LNHDA and CDR2 SQIVND (reference sequence). The length of the CDR3 is 14 residues. V was trimmed by 3 bases and J by 3 bases, leaving 12 bases between them. The CDR3 sequence is CASSIAAGSYEQYF. The CDR3 nucleotides are TGTGCCAGTAGTATTGCGGCGGGGAGCTACGAGCAGTACTTC.

This chain's CDR3 is CASSLDGGEQPQHF. The CDR3 bases are TGCGCCAGCAGCTTGGACGGAGGAGAACAGCCCCAGCATTTT. The chain links TRBV5-1 to TRBJ1-5; D gene uncertain. V lost 0 bases, J lost 7 bases, and 11 bases lay in between. Germline assignment: CDR1 SGHRS and CDR2 YFSETQ. CDR3 length: 14 residues.

The chain combines TRBV27 with TRBJ1-4; D perhaps matches TRBD1 (6 bases). The CDR3 loop spans 14 amino acids. The V gene's germline CDR1 is MNHEY and CDR2 SMNVEV (reference sequence). The ends were cut back, 4 bases at V and 8 bases at J, with 14 bases in the middle. The CDR3 sequence is CASSSDRLGEKLFF. Here the CDR3 DNA reads TGTGCCAGCAGTTCAGACAGGCTGGGGGAAAAACTGTTTTTT.

The chain employs TRBV27 and TRBJ2-1; the match to TRBD2 covers 13 bases. In germline, CDR1 is MNHEY, CDR2 SMNVEV (reference sequence). This CDR3 contains 19 residues. V gave up 3 bases and J gave up 1 base; unmatched junction bases: 9. CDR3 in amino acids: CASSFSGLAGQYSYNEQFF. In nucleotides, the CDR3 is TGTGCCAGCAGTTTCTCGGGACTAGCGGGGCAATATTCCTACAATGAGCAGTTCTTC.

This chain joins TRBV19 and TRBJ2-6, with 12 bases aligning to TRBD1. CDR1 is LNHDA, CDR2 SQIVND, per germline (reference sequence). The CDR3 runs to 17 residues. The V gene end was trimmed by 3 bases and the J gene end by 9 bases; junction bases not matched to a gene: 9. This CDR3 is CASSIGLGTGGVNVLTF. CDR3 coding DNA: TGTGCCAGTAGTATTGGGCTCGGGACAGGGGGCGTCAACGTCCTGACTTTC.

The chain employs TRBV21-1 and TRBJ2-5; the table's D call of TRBD1 was not tested on the DNA. TRBV21-1 is an annotated pseudogene. CDR3 length: 14 residues. CDR3 loop: CASSKDRASETQYF. The CDR3 region has the DNA TGTGCCAGCAGCAAAGACAGGGCATCAGAGACCCAGTACTTC.

The chain joins TRBV5-6 to TRBJ1-6; maybe TRBD1 (6 bases). V lost 6 bases, J lost 8 bases, and 21 bases lay in between. Germline lookup yields CDR1 SGHDT and CDR2 YYEEEE. CDR3 length: 16 amino acids. In DNA, the CDR3 is TGTGCCAGCACTGGGGGCGGGGGCGCGTCTGATTCACCCCTCCACTTT. It yields the protein CASTGGGGASDSPLHF. The variable domain in full, completed from reference TRBV5-6 and TRBJ1-6, reads DAGVTQSPTHLIKTRGQQVTLRCSPKSGHDTVSWYQQALGQGPQFIFQYYEEEERQRGNFPDRFSGHQFPNYSSELNVNALLLGDSALYLCASTGGGGASDSPLHFGNGTRLTVT.

The chain couples TRBV19 to TRBJ1-1; D may be TRBD1 (5 bases). CDR1 LNHDA and CDR2 SQIVND come from the germline V gene (reference sequence). The V and J ends lost 3 bases and 1 base respectively, with 15 bases between them. The CDR3 length is 16 residues. The CDR3 protein is CASSMRDRRGNTEAFF. The CDR3 DNA follows: TGTGCCAGTAGTATGAGAGATCGTAGGGGGAACACTGAAGCTTTCTTT.

J is TRBJ1-4 and V is TRBV28; 7 bases match TRBD1. This CDR3 has 13 residues. The V gene end was trimmed by 4 bases and the J gene end by 8 bases; junction bases not matched to a gene: 4. Germline V gene lookup returns CDR1 MDHEN and CDR2 SYDVKM. The CDR3 region has the DNA TGTGCCAGCAGTTCGGGACAGTACGAAAAACTGTTTTTT. Translation gives CASSSGQYEKLFF.

The chain has TRBV4-1 and TRBJ1-2; maybe TRBD1 (5 bases). The CDR3 extends over 15 amino acids. Per the germline V gene, CDR1 is MGHRA and CDR2 is YSYEKL. The germline V and J ends were trimmed by 0 bases and 5 bases, with 13 bases remaining between them. The CDR3 DNA is TGCGCCAGCAGCCAAGATTTTGAGACAGCGTATGGCTACACCTTC. This encodes CASSQDFETAYGYTF.

This sequence joins TRBV28 and TRBJ1-4; D possibly corresponds to TRBD1 (5 bases). Germline CDR1 and CDR2: MDHEN and SYDVKM. The CDR3 spans 14 residues. Between the trimmed V and J ends, which lost 3 bases and 8 bases, there was a span of 13 bases. The CDR3 bases are TGTGCCAGCAGTTTGGGGAGGGACGGGGAAAAACTGTTTTTT. Its protein product is CASSLGRDGEKLFF.

The rearrangement uses TRBV7-9 and TRBJ2-2; 9 bases are shared with TRBD1. V trimming: 2 bases; J trimming: 1 base; junction bases outside the gene matches: 11. This CDR3 spans 19 amino acids. In germline, CDR1 is SEHNR, CDR2 FQNEAQ (reference sequence). The CDR3 spells CASSLLGGTGTLNTGELFF. CDR3 coding DNA: TGTGCCAGCAGCTTATTAGGAGGGACAGGGACCCTGAACACCGGGGAGCTGTTTTTT.

The chain recombines TRBV5-1 with TRBJ1-1, with 12 bases lining up with TRBD1. The CDR3 runs to 16 residues. The ends lost 4 bases at V and 2 bases at J; junction bases unmatched: 6. Per the germline V gene, CDR1 is SGHRS and CDR2 is YFSETQ. The CDR3 DNA sequence: TGCGCCAGCAGCCCCGGGACAGGGGGCTTTAACACTGAAGCTTTCTTT. This sequence encodes CASSPGTGGFNTEAFF.

The chain couples TRBV6-1 to TRBJ1-3, with D perhaps TRBD1 (5 bases). Germline-derived CDR1 and CDR2 are MNHNS and SASEGT. This CDR3 has 16 residues. V gave up 2 bases and J gave up 2 bases, with 13 bases separating them. CDR3 DNA sequence: TGTGCCAGCAGTGAATTTGGGGCCCAGGCTGGAAACACCATATATTTT. It yields the protein CASSEFGAQAGNTIYF.

V and J are TRBV14 and TRBJ2-7; TRBD2 agrees at 7 bases. Germline CDR1 is SGHDN and CDR2 is FVKESK. The CDR3 extends over 15 amino acids. V lost 5 bases, J lost 1 base, and 8 bases stayed unmatched. CDR3 in amino acids: CASSLQAGISYEQYF. CDR3 in DNA: TGTGCCAGCAGCTTACAAGCGGGAATTTCCTACGAGCAGTACTTC.

This chain uses TRBV19 with TRBJ2-2; TRBD2 might be the D (6 bases). V lost 8 bases, J lost 5 bases, and 9 bases lay in between. The CDR3 extends over 12 amino acids. Germline CDR1 LNHDA, CDR2 SQIVND (reference sequence). This CDR3 reads CASPGGTGELFF. The CDR3 coding sequence is TGTGCCAGTCCAGGAGGGACCGGGGAGCTGTTTTTT.

This clone has a handful of counts. V is TRBV2 and J is TRBJ1-2, with TRBD1 identical over 9 bases. The CDR3 consists of 14 residues. The V segment lost 4 bases and the J segment 5 bases; nucleotides outside the gene matches: 5. Germline CDR1 is SNHLY and CDR2 is FYNNEI. The CDR3 region has the DNA TGTGCCAGCAGTGTCGACAGGGGGGCGTATGGCTACACCTTC. Its protein product is CASSVDRGAYGYTF. Using reference TRBV2 and TRBJ1-2 for the parts outside the CDR3, the full variable domain is EPEVTQTPSHQVTQMGQEVILRCVPISNHLYFYWYRQILGQKVEFLVSFYNNEISEKSEIFDDQFSVERPDGSNFTLKIRSTKLEDSAMYFCASSVDRGAYGYTFGSGTRLTVV.

V gene TRBV5-5 combines with J gene TRBJ2-1, with TRBD2 as a possible D gene (6 bases). Trimming removed 4 bases from V and 4 bases from J, with 12 bases in between. The CDR3 is made up of 14 amino acids. Germline assignment: CDR1 SGHKS and CDR2 YYEKEE (reference sequence). CDR3 residues: CASSPLLAYNEQFF. In nucleotides, the CDR3 is TGTGCCAGCAGCCCCCTTCTAGCGTACAATGAGCAGTTCTTC.

This chain joins TRBV10-2 and TRBJ2-1, with 12 bases identical to TRBD2. V gave up 3 bases and J gave up 3 bases; unmatched junction bases: 3. In germline, CDR1 is WSHSY, CDR2 SAAADI. The CDR3 sequence is 16 residues long. CDR3 coding DNA: TGCGCCAGCAGTGATTTACTAGCGGGGGGCTACAATGAGCAGTTCTTC. Its protein is CASSDLLAGGYNEQFF.

The chain joins TRBV2 to TRBJ2-5; 11 bases fit TRBD1. Trimming took 8 bases from V and 2 from J; bases not matched to a gene: 4. The CDR3 covers 14 residues. Germline CDR1 SNHLY, CDR2 FYNNEI. CDR3 nucleotide sequence: TGTGCCAGCTACCGGGACAGGGGGCAAGAGACCCAGTACTTC. Protein: CASYRDRGQETQYF.

This chain links TRBV14 with TRBJ1-6, with TRBD1 matching over 10 bases. The V segment lost 6 bases and the J segment 7 bases; nucleotides outside the gene matches: 3. There are 14 residues in the CDR3. Per the germline V gene, CDR1 is SGHDN and CDR2 is FVKESK. CDR3 amino acids: CASRATGGNSPLHF. CDR3 in DNA: TGTGCCAGCAGAGCGACAGGGGGCAATTCACCCCTCCACTTT.

This clone was detected only once. The chain links TRBV19 to TRBJ2-2, with 7 bases fitting TRBD1. The germline CDR1 and CDR2 sequences are LNHDA and SQIVND (reference sequence). With 1 base clipped from V and 4 bases from J, the junction kept 3 bases outside the gene matches. There are 15 residues in the CDR3. CDR3 DNA sequence: TGTGCCAGTAGTATAGGGACAGGAGTCACCGGGGAGCTGTTTTTT. Protein: CASSIGTGVTGELFF.

The chain employs TRBV30 and TRBJ1-5; no clear D. CDR1 and CDR2 (germline): GTSNPN, SVGIG (reference sequence). CDR3 length: 14 amino acids. The V gene lost 3 bases and the J gene lost 4 bases, with 13 bases spanning the gap. The CDR3 here is CAWSGGSENQPQHF. In nucleotides, the CDR3 is TGTGCCTGGAGCGGAGGGTCGGAAAATCAGCCCCAGCATTTT.

The gene calls are TRBV2 and TRBJ2-7, with 10 positions matching TRBD2. CDR1 is SNHLY and CDR2 is FYNNEI in the germline V gene. V was clipped by 5 bases and J by 3 bases; unmatched bases: 4. The CDR3 is 14 residues long. CDR3 DNA sequence: TGTGCCAGCAGTTGGACTAGCGGTGACTACGAGCAGTACTTC. Amino acids: CASSWTSGDYEQYF.

The V gene is TRBV4-3, the J gene TRBJ2-4; 7 bases match TRBD1. V gave up 4 bases and J gave up 8 bases; unmatched junction bases: 8. Germline V CDR1 and CDR2: LGHNA, YSLEER. The CDR3 sequence is 14 residues long. For the CDR3, the DNA is TGCGCCAGCAGCCCCTACAGGGGATGGGACATTCAGTACTTC. It yields the protein CASSPYRGWDIQYF.

This sequence joins TRBV10-3 and TRBJ2-7, with TRBD1 matching over 9 bases. The CDR3 has 15 residues. V gave up 4 bases and J gave up 0 bases; unmatched junction bases: 4. CDR1 is ENHRY and CDR2 is SYGVKD in the germline V gene. DNA of the CDR3: TGTGCCATCAGTGGGGGACAGGGAGGCTCCTACGAGCAGTACTTC. Translation: CAISGGQGGSYEQYF.

The table lists this clone with a few counts. The chain is built from TRBV15 and TRBJ1-1, with 7 bases fitting TRBD1. With 11 bases clipped from V and 4 bases from J, the junction kept 13 bases outside the gene matches. The CDR3 has 14 residues. Per the germline V gene, CDR1 is LNHNV and CDR2 is YYDKDF (reference sequence). The CDR3 DNA reads TGTGCCGTCGATCCGACAGGGCGGGGCACTGAAGCTTTCTTT. This encodes CAVDPTGRGTEAFF.

Here the CDR3 reads CASSVGDVVTQQYF. CDR3 in DNA: TGTGCCAGCAGCGTAGGAGATGTTGTAACCCAGCAGTACTTC. V gene TRBV9 combines with J gene TRBJ2-7; unclear D gene. The CDR3 is 14 amino acids. Per germline, CDR1 SGDLS and CDR2 YYNGEE. Deletions cut 0 bases from V and 8 bases from J, with 15 bases between.

The J gene is TRBJ1-1, the V gene TRBV27, with D possibly matching TRBD1 (5 bases). The ends were cut back, 3 bases at V and 0 bases at J, with 5 bases in the middle. CDR3 length equals 13 residues. Per germline, CDR1 MNHEY and CDR2 SMNVEV (reference sequence). Written as DNA, the CDR3 is TGTGCCAGCAGTTTGACAGTGAACACTGAAGCTTTCTTT. Its translation: CASSLTVNTEAFF.